This T cell receptor beta chain came from a study of blood T cells in healthy people across ages. V was cut by 2 bases and J by 3 bases, with 16 bases left in between. The CDR3 covers 16 residues. The germline V gene encodes CDR1 SEHNR and CDR2 FQNEAQ (reference sequence). Then a second PCR, running about 6 to 12 cycles, was carried out with a sample-barcoded 5' primer and a J-beta primer mix. Each of the cDNA molecules was tagged by a template-switch adaptor with 12 random nucleotides. TCRdb redid the calling of the 5' RACE reads with MiXCR, one entry per CDR3 protein. The sample yields more than 1,000,000 distinct CDR3 sequences, around 27% seen once. Per sample, a minimum of 6 million PBMCs were isolated. The data also belong to a second study, concerning T cells of mothers and their children. That paper adds: Slightly higher, non-significant overlap characterized related mother-child pairs relative to unrelated pairs.

The gene calls are TRBV7-9 and TRBJ1-1; the D gene is possibly TRBD1 (5 bases). The TCR was taken from a girl aged 2-10 years in good health. The specimen was blood. In DNA form, the CDR3 reads TGTGCCAGCAGCTTAAGCGGGCTTAGGGACGACACTGAAGCTTTCTTT. The encoded protein is CASSLSGLRDDTEAFF.